Each of the 24 T cell receptor beta chains below was sequenced from the same sample in a study of blood T cell repertoires in COVID-19. Produced via immunoSEQ multiplex PCR; TCRdb's table is partial and in-frame only. The data hold around 64,000 clones, with 90% to 95% observed a single time. Specimen: peripheral blood. All receptors derive from a human donor in a cohort sampled during active COVID-19.

The table lists this clone with a count of one. V usage is TRBV4-2 and J usage is TRBJ2-3; 10 positions match TRBD2. CDR1 is LGHNA, CDR2 YNFKEQ, per germline. V shed 0 bases, J shed 5 bases, and the junction held 8 bases outside the gene matches. The CDR3 is 17 residues long. In DNA, the CDR3 is TGTGCCAGCAGCCAAGAAGCGGGAGGGCCTTCAATAGATACGCAGTATTTT. It translates to CASSQEAGGPSIDTQYF.

The chain carries TRBV19 and TRBJ2-5, with TRBD2 matching over 10 bases. The DNA end favors TRBJ2-7, so the J call may be wrong. CDR3 size: 14 residues. Germline V gene lookup returns CDR1 LNHDA and CDR2 SQIVND (reference sequence). The CDR3 reads CASHGGTSAYEQYF. CDR3 bases: TGTGCCAGCCACGGGGGGACTAGCGCCTACGAGCAGTACTTC.

This rearrangement joins TRBV6-6 to TRBJ2-1; TRBD2 aligns across 11 bases. CDR1 and CDR2 (germline): MNHNY, SVGAGI (reference sequence). The CDR3 is 14 residues long. The V and J ends lost 4 bases and 5 bases, in that order; junction bases with no gene match: 1. CDR3 bases: TGTGCCAGCAGTTCTAGCGGGGGGAACAATGAGCAGTTCTTC. It translates to CASSSSGGNNEQFF.

The V and J genes are TRBV10-3 and TRBJ1-1, with 9 bases that match TRBD1. The trim removed 6 bases at V and 7 bases at J, leaving 6 bases unmatched. This CDR3 has 13 amino acids. In germline, CDR1 is ENHRY, CDR2 SYGVKD. CDR3 nucleotide sequence: TGTGCCATCAGGCCGGGACAGGGCCATGAAGCTTTCTTT. It yields the protein CAIRPGQGHEAFF.

J is TRBJ1-1 and V is TRBV7-9, with a weak D call TRBD1 (5 bases). Germline CDR1 and CDR2: SEHNR and FQNEAQ (reference sequence). Trimming shortened V by 7 bases and J by 9 bases, and 18 bases separated the two germline ends. The CDR3 has 13 amino acids. The CDR3 DNA reads as TGTGCCAGCACCACCGAAGCGGGGCGCAAAGCTTTCTTT. The encoded protein is CASTTEAGRKAFF.

The gene calls are TRBV19 and TRBJ2-5; weak D call: TRBD2 (5 bases). V was shortened by 7 bases and J by 2 bases, with 20 bases between the two germline ends. The CDR3 covers 16 residues. CDR1 LNHDA and CDR2 SQIVND come from the germline V gene (reference sequence). Here the CDR3 reads CASKGGAAGEQETQYF. The DNA for the CDR3 is TGTGCCAGTAAGGGCGGAGCCGCGGGTGAACAAGAGACCCAGTACTTC. The variable domain in full, completed from reference TRBV19 and TRBJ2-5, reads DGGITQSPKYLFRKEGQNVTLSCEQNLNHDAMYWYRQDPGQGLRLIYYSQIVNDFQKGDIAEGYSVSREKKESFPLTVTSAQKNPTAFYLCASKGGAAGEQETQYFGPGTRLLVL.

The chain links TRBV12-3 or TRBV12-4 to TRBJ1-1; no definite D call. V was shortened by 6 bases and J by 11 bases, with 19 bases between the two germline ends. The CDR3 loop spans 13 amino acids. CDR3 DNA: TGTGCCAGCAGCCCATCGGAGGTGGGGTGGGCTTTCTTT. It codes for CASSPSEVGWAFF.

The J gene is TRBJ2-2, the V gene TRBV5-1, with 15 bases matching TRBD2. Trimming removed 4 bases from V and 5 bases from J; junction bases left unmatched: 6. CDR1 and CDR2 (germline): SGHRS, YFSETQ. CDR3 size: 17 residues. CDR3 DNA: TGCGCCAGCAGCCTAAAGGGACTAGCGGGAGGTACCGGGGAGCTGTTTTTT. This gives the protein CASSLKGLAGGTGELFF.

V is TRBV6-5 and J is TRBJ1-1; D unclear. The germline V gene has CDR1 MNHEY and CDR2 SVGAGI. V was trimmed by 8 bases and J by 0 bases, leaving 10 bases between them. There are 13 residues in the CDR3. The CDR3 DNA reads TGTGCCAGCTTTATAGCAATGAACACTGAAGCTTTCTTT. Amino acids: CASFIAMNTEAFF.

This clone has a handful of counts. Other DNA sequences in the sample encode the same CDR3. This rearrangement joins TRBV5-1 to TRBJ1-3; 7 nucleotides match TRBD1. The V segment lost 4 bases and the J segment 2 bases; nucleotides outside the gene matches: 3. The CDR3 is 14 residues long. Germline V gene data show CDR1 as SGHRS and CDR2 as YFSETQ. The CDR3 sequence is CASSLGTAGNTIYF. In DNA, the CDR3 is TGCGCCAGCAGCCTAGGGACAGCTGGAAACACCATATATTTT.

The rearrangement links TRBV7-2 to TRBJ1-2, with D unresolved. CDR1 is SGHTA, CDR2 FQGNSA, per germline. This CDR3 spans 12 amino acids. Trimming removed 4 bases from V and 2 bases from J, with 5 bases in between. The CDR3 nucleotides are TGTGCCAGCAGCTCCCGGAACTATGGCTACACCTTC. Encoded protein: CASSSRNYGYTF.

The chain couples TRBV9 to TRBJ2-3, with D perhaps TRBD1 (5 bases). V lost 1 base to trimming and J lost 4 bases, with 10 bases between them. The germline gives CDR1 SGDLS, CDR2 YYNGEE. CDR3 length equals 14 residues. CDR3 coding DNA: TGTGCCAGCAGCGTATTCCCAGGGTCAGATACGCAGTATTTT. Its protein is CASSVFPGSDTQYF.

The V gene is TRBV4-3, the J gene TRBJ2-5, with D tentatively TRBD1 (5 bases). With 1 base removed from V and 0 bases from J, the gap between germline ends came to 9 bases. Germline V gene lookup returns CDR1 LGHNA and CDR2 YSLEER. CDR3 length: 15 residues. DNA of the CDR3: TGCGCCAGCAGCCAAGCATGGGGCTACCAAGAGACCCAGTACTTC. Residues: CASSQAWGYQETQYF.

The chain joins TRBV2 to TRBJ1-2; 9 bases fit TRBD1. V trimming: 3 bases; J trimming: 8 bases; junction bases outside the gene matches: 10. The CDR3 sequence is 15 residues long. Germline V gives CDR1 SNHLY, CDR2 FYNNEI. The CDR3 reads CASSDPGGTGNGYTF. CDR3 DNA sequence: TGTGCCAGCAGTGATCCCGGGGGGACAGGGAACGGCTACACCTTC.

This clone appeared once. The chain recombines TRBV29-1 with TRBJ2-6; tentative D call: TRBD2 (7 bases). CDR3 length: 11 residues. Germline CDR1 and CDR2: SQVTM and ANQGSEA. V was cut by 5 bases and J by 12 bases, with 11 bases left in between. Written as DNA, the CDR3 is TGCAGCGTTCTCCGGGGGGCCGTCCTGACTTTC. Its translation: CSVLRGAVLTF.

This chain links TRBV9 with TRBJ2-5, with 10 bases that match TRBD1. Germline lookup yields CDR1 SGDLS and CDR2 YYNGEE. V was pared by 4 bases and J by 1 base, with 4 bases of the junction left unmatched. CDR3 size: 15 residues. In nucleotides, the CDR3 is TGTGCCAGCAGCACTCGACAGGGGGCCCAAGAGACCCAGTACTTC. Its protein product is CASSTRQGAQETQYF.

The rearrangement links TRBV11-2 to TRBJ2-4; a weak D match, TRBD2 (6 bases). Trimming removed 7 bases from V and 7 bases from J, with 17 bases in between. The length of the CDR3 is 14 residues. The germline CDR1 and CDR2 sequences are SGHAT and FQNNGV. CDR3 in DNA: TGTGCCAGCAAGCCGACTAGGGGTGTCAACATTCAGTACTTC. Protein: CASKPTRGVNIQYF.

The chain combines TRBV20-1 with TRBJ1-1; D unclear. V lost 3 bases, J lost 0 bases, and 14 bases lay in between. Germline assignment: CDR1 DFQATT and CDR2 SNEGSKA (reference sequence). The CDR3 is made up of 15 amino acids. Here the CDR3 DNA reads TGCAGTGCTAGTTCCATACAGTACATGAACACTGAAGCTTTCTTT. As protein: CSASSIQYMNTEAFF.

The chain employs TRBV19 and TRBJ2-1; 7 bases are a match to TRBD1. CDR1 and CDR2 from the germline V gene are LNHDA and SQIVND (reference sequence). The trim removed 4 bases at V and 10 bases at J, leaving 13 bases unmatched. This CDR3 has 15 residues. The CDR3 is CASSTRTGRFREQFF. CDR3 sequence (DNA): TGTGCCAGTAGTACTAGGACAGGCAGGTTTCGGGAGCAGTTCTTC.

The gene calls are TRBV2 and TRBJ1-5, with no clear D. Between the trimmed V and J ends, which lost 3 bases and 0 bases, there was a span of 9 bases. Germline V gene sequence: CDR1 SNHLY, CDR2 FYNNEI. There are 15 residues in the CDR3. For the CDR3, the DNA is TGTGCCAGCAGTGAGGGCATTTATAGCAATCAGCCCCAGCATTTT. This encodes CASSEGIYSNQPQHF.

About this clone: The same CDR3 is also encoded by other DNA sequences in this sample. The chain recombines TRBV12-3 or TRBV12-4 with TRBJ2-2; D not resolved. This CDR3 is built from 12 residues. V lost 3 bases to trimming and J lost 6 bases, with 5 bases between them. CDR3 sequence reads: CASSFWPGELFF. CDR3 DNA sequence: TGTGCCAGCAGTTTTTGGCCCGGGGAGCTGTTTTTT.

The chain employs TRBV18 and TRBJ1-2, with TRBD1 as a possible D gene (5 bases). Germline V gene sequence: CDR1 KGHSH, CDR2 LQKENI. Trimming removed 6 bases at V and 4 bases at J, with 15 bases between. The CDR3 runs to 14 residues. CDR3 in amino acids: CASSRDSMAYGYTF. In DNA, the CDR3 is TGTGCCAGCTCCCGCGACAGTATGGCCTATGGCTACACCTTC.

The chain carries TRBV15 and TRBJ2-5; maybe TRBD2 (5 bases). Germline V CDR1 and CDR2: LNHNV, YYDKDF (reference sequence). The length of the CDR3 is 14 residues. Trimming took 0 bases from V and 3 from J, leaving 8 bases between them. The CDR3 DNA follows: TGTGCCACCAGCAGAGATCGAGGGAAAGAGACCCAGTACTTC. It yields the protein CATSRDRGKETQYF.

The V gene is TRBV19, the J gene TRBJ2-5; 8 positions agree with TRBD2. With V trimmed by 3 bases and J by 3 bases, 12 bases remained unmatched. The germline V gene encodes CDR1 LNHDA and CDR2 SQIVND (reference sequence). The CDR3 length is 17 residues. The CDR3 DNA is TGTGCCAGTAGTATCGGACGGGGACTAGGTCCTAAAGAGACCCAGTACTTC. Residues: CASSIGRGLGPKETQYF.